The clone carrying this T cell receptor beta chain was seen ten or more times. No antigen is known for it. V was pared by 8 bases and J by 0 bases, with 16 bases between. CDR1 MDHEN and CDR2 SYDVKM come from the germline V gene. The CDR3 sequence is 15 residues long. This sample was taken from a study of read filtering for tumor transcriptome and immune sequencing. Across the study: Among patients, some 17 were male and around 13 female, aged about 45 to 85 (mean about 66). By R-ISS, stages I, II and III held approximately 8, 16 and 7 patients.

The library was built from roughly 400 ng RNA with molecular barcoded adaptors for alpha/delta and beta/gamma chains. TCRdb fed the reads into MiXCR, producing one record per CDR3 protein. The table includes about 38,000 distinct CDR3 sequences, roughly 15% detected once. Whole-study results and caveats: IR-seq and RNA-seq agreed better without single-read clonotypes. Even smaller IR-seq throughput identified most shared clonotypes.

This chain connects TRBV28 to TRBJ1-1; no firm D call. The receptor was derived from a donor aged 40 or older with multiple myeloma. What was sequenced was a population of CD138-negative cells sorted from bone marrow. The CDR3 protein is CASGPQENMNTEAFF. In DNA, the CDR3 is TGTGCCAGCGGACCTCAGGAAAACATGAACACTGAAGCTTTCTTT. The full variable domain, completed using reference TRBV28 and TRBJ1-1, is DVKVTQSSRYLVKRTGEKVFLECVQDMDHENMFWYRQDPGLGLRLIYFSYDVKMKEKGDIPEGYSVSREKKERFSLILESASTNQTSMYLCASGPQENMNTEAFFGQGTRLTVV.